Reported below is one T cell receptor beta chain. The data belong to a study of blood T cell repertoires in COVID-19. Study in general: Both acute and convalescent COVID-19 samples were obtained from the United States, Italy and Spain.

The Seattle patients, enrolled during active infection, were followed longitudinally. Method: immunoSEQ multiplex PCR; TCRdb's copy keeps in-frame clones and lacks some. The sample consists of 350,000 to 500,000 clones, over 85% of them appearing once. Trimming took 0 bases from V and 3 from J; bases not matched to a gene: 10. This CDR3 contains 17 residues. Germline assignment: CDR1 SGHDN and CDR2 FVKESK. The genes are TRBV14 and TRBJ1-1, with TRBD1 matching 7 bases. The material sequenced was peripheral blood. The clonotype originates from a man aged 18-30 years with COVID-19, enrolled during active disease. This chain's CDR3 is CASSQEGGANLDTEAFF. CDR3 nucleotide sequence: TGTGCCAGCAGCCAAGAAGGGGGCGCAAACTTGGACACTGAAGCTTTCTTT.